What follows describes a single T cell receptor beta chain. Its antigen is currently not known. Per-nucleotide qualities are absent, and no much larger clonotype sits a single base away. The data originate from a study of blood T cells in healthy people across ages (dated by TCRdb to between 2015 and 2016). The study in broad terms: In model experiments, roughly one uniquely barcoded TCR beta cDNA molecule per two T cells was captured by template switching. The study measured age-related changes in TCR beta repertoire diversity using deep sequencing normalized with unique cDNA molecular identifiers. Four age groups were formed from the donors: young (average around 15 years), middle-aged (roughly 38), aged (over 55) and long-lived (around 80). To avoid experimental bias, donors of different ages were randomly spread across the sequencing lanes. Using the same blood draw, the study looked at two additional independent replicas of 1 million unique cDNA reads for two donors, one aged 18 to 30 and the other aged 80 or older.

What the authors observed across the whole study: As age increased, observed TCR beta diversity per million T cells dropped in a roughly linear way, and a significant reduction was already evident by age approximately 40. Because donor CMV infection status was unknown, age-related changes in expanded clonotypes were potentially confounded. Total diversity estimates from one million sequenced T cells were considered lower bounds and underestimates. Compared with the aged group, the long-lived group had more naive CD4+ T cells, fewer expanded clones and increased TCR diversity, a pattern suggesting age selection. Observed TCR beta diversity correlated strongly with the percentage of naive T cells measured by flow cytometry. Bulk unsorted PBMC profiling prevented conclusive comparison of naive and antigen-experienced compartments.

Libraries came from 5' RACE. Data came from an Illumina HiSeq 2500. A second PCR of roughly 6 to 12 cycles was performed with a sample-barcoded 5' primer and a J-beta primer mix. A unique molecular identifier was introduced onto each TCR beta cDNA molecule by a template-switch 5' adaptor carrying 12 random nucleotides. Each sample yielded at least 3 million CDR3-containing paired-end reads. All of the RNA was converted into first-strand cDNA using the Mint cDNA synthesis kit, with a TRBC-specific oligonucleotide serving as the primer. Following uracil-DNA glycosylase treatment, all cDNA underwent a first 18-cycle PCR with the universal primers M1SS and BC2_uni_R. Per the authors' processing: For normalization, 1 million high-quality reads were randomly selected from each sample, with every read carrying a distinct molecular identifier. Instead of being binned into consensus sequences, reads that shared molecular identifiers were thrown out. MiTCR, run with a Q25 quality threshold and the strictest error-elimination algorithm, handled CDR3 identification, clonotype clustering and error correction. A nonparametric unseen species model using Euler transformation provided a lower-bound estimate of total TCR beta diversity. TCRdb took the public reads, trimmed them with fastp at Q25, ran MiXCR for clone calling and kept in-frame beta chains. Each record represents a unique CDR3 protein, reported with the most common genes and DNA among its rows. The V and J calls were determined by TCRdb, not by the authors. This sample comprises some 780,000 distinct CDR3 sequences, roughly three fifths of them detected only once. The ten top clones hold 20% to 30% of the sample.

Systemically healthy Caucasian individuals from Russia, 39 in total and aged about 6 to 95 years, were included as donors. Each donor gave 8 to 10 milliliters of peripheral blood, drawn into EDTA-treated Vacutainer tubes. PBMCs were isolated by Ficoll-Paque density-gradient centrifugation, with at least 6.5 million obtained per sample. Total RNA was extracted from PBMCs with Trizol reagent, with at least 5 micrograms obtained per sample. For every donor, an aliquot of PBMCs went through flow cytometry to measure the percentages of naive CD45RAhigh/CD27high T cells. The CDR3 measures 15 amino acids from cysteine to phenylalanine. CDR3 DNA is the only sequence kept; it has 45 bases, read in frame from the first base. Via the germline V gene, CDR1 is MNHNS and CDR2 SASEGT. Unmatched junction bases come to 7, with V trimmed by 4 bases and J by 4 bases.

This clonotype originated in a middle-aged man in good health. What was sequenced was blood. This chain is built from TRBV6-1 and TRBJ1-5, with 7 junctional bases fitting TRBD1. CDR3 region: CASSGTGTPNQPQHF. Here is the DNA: TGTGCCAGCAGTGGGACAGGTACCCCAAATCAGCCCCAGCATTTT.